The rows below give T cell receptor beta chains drawn from one sample of a study of memory CD4+ T cells and cytomegalovirus serostatus. Generated by immunoSEQ multiplex PCR, the TCRdb table keeps only in-frame clones and is missing some. The sample carries under 50,000 clones, approximately 74% recorded once. Sequencing input: memory CD4+ T cells from blood. Every receptor here comes from an adult in good health and CMV-seropositive. CDR3s include the opening cysteine and the closing phenylalanine or tryptophan. Each record gives: J gene, CDR3 length, clone size, V gene, D gene, CDR3 protein, CDR3 DNA. D genes are given only for firm matches. The size field is filled for only some rows; it gives once, few, many or a size class.

TRBJ2-3,14,NA,TRBV7-7,NA,CASSLGGVQDTQYF,TGTGCTAGCAGCTTAGGGGGGGTGCAGGATACGCAGTATTTT
TRBJ2-7,13,NA,TRBV6-1,NA,CASSEAPGIEQYF,TGTGCCAGCAGTGAAGCGCCAGGGATCGAGCAGTACTTC
TRBJ2-7,13,NA,TRBV7-8,NA,CASSLVGTYEQYF,TGTGCCAGCAGCTTAGTCGGAACCTACGAGCAGTACTTC
TRBJ1-4,17,NA,TRBV28,TRBD1,CASRTGTGETTNEKLFF,TGTGCCAGCAGGACCGGGACAGGAGAAACAACTAATGAAAAACTGTTTTTT
TRBJ2-7,14,NA,TRBV28,NA,CASSFNENSYEQYF,TGTGCCAGCAGTTTTAACGAGAACTCCTACGAGCAGTACTTC
TRBJ2-5,13,NA,TRBV7-3,NA,CASSPHREETQYF,TGTGCCAGCAGCCCCCACAGGGAAGAGACCCAGTACTTC
TRBJ1-4,14,NA,TRBV7-2,NA,CASSQGTYDEKLFF,TGTGCCAGCAGCCAGGGGACTTACGATGAAAAACTGTTTTTT
TRBJ1-3,17,NA,TRBV4-1,TRBD1,CASSQVHAGGSGNTIYF,TGCGCCAGCAGCCAAGTTCACGCAGGGGGCTCCGGAAACACCATATATTTT
TRBJ2-7,17,NA,TRBV7-2,NA,CASSLSPHRDQDYEQYF,TGTGCCAGCAGCTTATCACCACACCGAGACCAAGACTACGAGCAGTACTTC
TRBJ2-7,14,NA,TRBV2,TRBD1,CASRSDRGPHEQYF,TGTGCCAGCAGATCGGACAGGGGGCCCCACGAGCAGTACTTC
TRBJ2-3,13,NA,TRBV7-2,NA,CASSLGVVNTQYF,TGTGCCAGCAGCTTAGGGGTCGTAAATACGCAGTATTTT
TRBJ1-1,15,NA,TRBV11-1,NA,CASSRGSGMNTEAFF,TGTGCCAGCAGCCGGGGCAGTGGGATGAACACTGAAGCTTTCTTT
TRBJ2-1,15,NA,TRBV5-1,TRBD2,CASSLSGASYNEQFF,TGCGCCAGCAGCTTGAGCGGGGCCTCCTACAATGAGCAGTTCTTC
TRBJ1-6,14,NA,TRBV6-4,NA,CASSVRQAYSPLHF,TGTGCCAGCAGTGTCCGTCAGGCTTATTCACCCCTCCACTTT
TRBJ2-1,16,NA,TRBV5-1,TRBD1,CASTNLGGQGADEQFF,TGCGCCAGCACCAACTTGGGCGGACAGGGGGCCGATGAGCAGTTCTTC
TRBJ1-2,16,NA,TRBV6-5,NA,CASSSAGGRGALGYTF,TGTGCCAGCAGTTCCGCCGGCGGTAGAGGGGCGCTTGGCTACACCTTC
TRBJ2-3,12,NA,TRBV5-6,NA,CASRDQADTQYF,TGTGCCAGCAGGGACCAGGCAGATACGCAGTATTTT
TRBJ1-2,14,NA,TRBV12-5,NA,CASGLEGHSYGYTF,TGTGCTAGTGGTTTAGAGGGACATAGCTATGGCTACACCTTC
TRBJ2-7,15,NA,TRBV6-5,TRBD1,CASSYSDRGLYEQYF,TGTGCCAGCAGTTACTCGGACAGGGGGCTCTACGAGCAGTACTTC
TRBJ2-1,15,NA,TRBV7-9,NA,CASSLGRGISNEQFF,TGTGCCAGCAGCTTAGGGAGAGGGATCAGCAATGAGCAGTTCTTC
TRBJ2-1,16,NA,TRBV7-9,TRBD2,CASSVGDGGAGDEQFF,TGTGCCAGCAGCGTAGGGGACGGGGGGGCCGGCGATGAGCAGTTCTTC
TRBJ2-1,17,NA,TRBV25-1,TRBD2,CASSGRTSGGAWNEQFF,TGTGCCAGCAGTGGCCGCACTAGCGGGGGGGCGTGGAATGAGCAGTTCTTC
TRBJ2-2,16,NA,TRBV5-5,TRBD1,CASSARQGVDTGELFF,TGTGCCAGCAGCGCCCGACAGGGAGTGGACACCGGGGAGCTGTTTTTT
TRBJ2-2,16,NA,TRBV15,TRBD2,CATGGGPYANTGELFF,TGTGCCACCGGCGGGGGTCCATACGCGAACACCGGGGAGCTGTTTTTT
TRBJ2-5,15,few,TRBV6-1,TRBD1,CASRGTGGNEETQYF,TGTGCCAGCAGGGGGACAGGGGGCAACGAAGAGACCCAGTACTTC
TRBJ1-1,14,NA,TRBV6-5,NA,CASRVGSENTEAFF,TGTGCCAGCCGGGTGGGTTCGGAGAACACTGAAGCTTTCTTT
TRBJ1-1,14,NA,TRBV18,NA,CASSPLGKNTEAFF,TGTGCCAGCTCACCACTGGGTAAGAACACTGAAGCTTTCTTT
TRBJ1-1,16,once,TRBV5-5,NA,CASSFGGRTLDTEAFF,TGTGCCAGCAGCTTTGGGGGGCGAACCTTGGACACTGAAGCTTTCTTT
TRBJ2-1,16,NA,TRBV4-1,TRBD2,CASSQPTSGVGGEQFF,TGCGCCAGCAGCCAACCAACTAGCGGGGTTGGCGGTGAGCAGTTCTTC
TRBJ2-2,13,NA,TRBV6-4,TRBD1,CASSEQGAGELFF,TGTGCCAGCAGTGAACAGGGGGCCGGGGAGCTGTTTTTT
TRBJ2-7,14,NA,TRBV6-5,NA,CASSRGGGSYEQYF,TGTGCCAGCAGTAGAGGTGGGGGATCCTACGAGCAGTACTTC
TRBJ2-5,15,NA,TRBV9,TRBD1,CASSGGTADQETQYF,TGTGCCAGCAGCGGAGGGACAGCCGACCAAGAGACCCAGTACTTC
TRBJ1-2,13,NA,TRBV11-2,NA,CASSLVEAGGYTF,TGTGCCAGCAGCTTAGTGGAGGCGGGTGGCTACACCTTC
TRBJ2-1,17,once,TRBV10-2,TRBD2,CASSEYTSGGADNEQFF,TGCGCCAGCAGTGAGTACACTAGCGGGGGGGCCGACAATGAGCAGTTCTTC
TRBJ2-3,17,NA,TRBV7-2,NA,CASSLAYRGISTDTQYF,TGTGCCAGCAGCTTAGCCTATCGCGGAATTAGCACAGATACGCAGTATTTT
TRBJ2-7,15,NA,TRBV6-1,NA,CASSEALGALYEQYF,TGTGCCAGCAGTGAAGCGCTGGGGGCTCTTTACGAGCAGTACTTC
TRBJ1-2,13,NA,TRBV4-1,NA,CASSQLGQLGYTF,TGCGCCAGCAGCCAACTTGGGCAGTTGGGCTACACCTTC
TRBJ1-3,15,NA,TRBV6-4,NA,CASPRHSSSGNTIYF,TGTGCCAGCCCCCGGCACTCGAGCTCTGGAAACACCATATATTTT
TRBJ1-4,19,NA,TRBV4-2,TRBD1,CASSQGNRGRSATNEKLFF,TGTGCCAGCAGCCAAGGGAACAGGGGGCGCAGTGCAACTAATGAAAAACTGTTTTTT
TRBJ2-3,17,NA,TRBV19,NA,CASSMGGVALITDTQYF,TGTGCCAGTAGTATGGGTGGAGTGGCACTTATTACAGATACGCAGTATTTT
TRBJ1-5,14,few,TRBV2,NA,CASTGAGSNQPQHF,TGTGCCAGCACAGGGGCGGGAAGCAATCAGCCCCAGCATTTT
TRBJ1-4,15,NA,TRBV19,TRBD1,CASSIDATGSEKLFF,TGTGCCAGTAGTATAGACGCGACAGGGAGTGAAAAACTGTTTTTT
TRBJ2-3,16,NA,TRBV7-6,TRBD1,CASSSPPGQRTDTQYF,TGTGCCAGCAGCTCCCCGCCGGGACAGCGAACAGATACGCAGTATTTT
TRBJ2-5,15,NA,TRBV5-4,TRBD2,CASSLRLAGVETQYF,TGTGCCAGCAGCTTGAGGTTAGCGGGGGTGGAGACCCAGTACTTC
TRBJ1-2,13,NA,TRBV19,NA,CASSMDLNYGYTF,TGTGCCAGTAGTATGGACCTTAACTATGGCTACACCTTC
TRBJ2-5,15,NA,TRBV7-2,NA,CASSFGHVGGETQYF,TGTGCCAGCAGCTTCGGACATGTCGGAGGGGAGACCCAGTACTTC
TRBJ2-3,15,NA,TRBV19,TRBD2,CASSGRGGLTDTQYF,TGTGCCAGTAGTGGGCGGGGGGGCTTGACAGATACGCAGTATTTT
TRBJ1-2,16,NA,TRBV12-5,NA,CASGSELGVGARGYTF,TGTGCTAGTGGTTCCGAGCTCGGGGTAGGAGCACGGGGCTACACCTTC
TRBJ2-1,16,NA,TRBV5-1,TRBD1,CASSPVPGQGYDEQFF,TGCGCCAGCAGCCCGGTACCGGGACAGGGTTACGATGAGCAGTTCTTC
TRBJ2-7,14,once,TRBV29-1,NA,CSVERPGRIHEQYF,TGCAGCGTTGAAAGGCCAGGGAGAATCCACGAGCAGTACTTC
TRBJ1-4,13,NA,TRBV27,NA,CASGGGSGEKLFF,TGTGCCAGCGGGGGGGGATCGGGTGAAAAACTGTTTTTT
TRBJ2-1,13,NA,TRBV7-9,NA,CASSSLGDNEQFF,TGTGCCAGCAGCTCCCTCGGGGACAATGAGCAGTTCTTC
TRBJ2-3,16,NA,TRBV27,TRBD2,CASSGGDLMSTDTQYF,TGTGCCAGCAGTGGGGGGGACTTAATGAGCACAGATACGCAGTATTTT
TRBJ2-4,12,NA,TRBV29-1,NA,CSVETDGDIQYF,TGCAGCGTTGAGACGGATGGAGACATTCAGTACTTC